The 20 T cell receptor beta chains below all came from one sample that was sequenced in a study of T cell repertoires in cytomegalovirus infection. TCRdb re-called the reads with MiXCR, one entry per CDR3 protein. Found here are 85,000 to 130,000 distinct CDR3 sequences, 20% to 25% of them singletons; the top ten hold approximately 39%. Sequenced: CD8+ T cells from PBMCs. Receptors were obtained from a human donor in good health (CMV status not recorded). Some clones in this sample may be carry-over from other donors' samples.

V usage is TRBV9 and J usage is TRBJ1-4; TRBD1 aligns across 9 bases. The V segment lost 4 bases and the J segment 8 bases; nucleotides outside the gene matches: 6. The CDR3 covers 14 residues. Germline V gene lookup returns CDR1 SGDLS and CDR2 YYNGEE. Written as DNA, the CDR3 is TGTGCCAGCAGCCCCTGGACAGGGGAAGAAAAACTGTTTTTT. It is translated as CASSPWTGEEKLFF.

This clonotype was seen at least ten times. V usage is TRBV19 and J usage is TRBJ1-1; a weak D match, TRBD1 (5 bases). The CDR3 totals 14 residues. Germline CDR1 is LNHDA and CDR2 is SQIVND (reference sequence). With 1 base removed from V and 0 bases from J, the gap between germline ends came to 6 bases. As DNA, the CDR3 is TGTGCCAGTAGTATAGGCAGGGTGAACACTGAAGCTTTCTTT. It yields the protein CASSIGRVNTEAFF.

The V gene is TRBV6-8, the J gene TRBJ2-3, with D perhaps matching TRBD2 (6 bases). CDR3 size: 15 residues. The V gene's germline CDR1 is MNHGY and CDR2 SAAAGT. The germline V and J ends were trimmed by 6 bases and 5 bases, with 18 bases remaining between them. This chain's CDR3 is CASRPRERYIDTQYF. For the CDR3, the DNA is TGTGCCAGCAGGCCACGGGAGCGCTACATAGATACGCAGTATTTT.

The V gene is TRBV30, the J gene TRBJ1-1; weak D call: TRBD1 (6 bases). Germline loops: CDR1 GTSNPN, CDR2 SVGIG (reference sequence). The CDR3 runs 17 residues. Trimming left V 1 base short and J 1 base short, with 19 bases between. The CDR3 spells CAWSDLAGVFANTEAFF. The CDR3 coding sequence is TGTGCCTGGAGTGACCTGGCAGGGGTCTTCGCGAACACTGAAGCTTTCTTT.

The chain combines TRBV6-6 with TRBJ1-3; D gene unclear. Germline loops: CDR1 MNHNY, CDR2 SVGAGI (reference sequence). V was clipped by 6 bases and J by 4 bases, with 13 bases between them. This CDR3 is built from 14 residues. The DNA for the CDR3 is TGTGCCAGCAGCGTCCTAATGAGAGGAAACACCATATATTTT. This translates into CASSVLMRGNTIYF.

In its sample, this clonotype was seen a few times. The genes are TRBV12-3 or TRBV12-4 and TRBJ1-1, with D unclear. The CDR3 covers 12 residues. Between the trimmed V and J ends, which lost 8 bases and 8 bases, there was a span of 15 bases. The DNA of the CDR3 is TGTGCCAGCGCGCCCGGAGGCCCGGAAGCTTTCTTT. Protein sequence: CASAPGGPEAFF.

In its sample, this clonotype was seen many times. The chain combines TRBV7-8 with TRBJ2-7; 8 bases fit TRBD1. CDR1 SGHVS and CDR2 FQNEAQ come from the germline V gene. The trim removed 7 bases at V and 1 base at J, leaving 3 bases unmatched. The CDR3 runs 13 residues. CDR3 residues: CASKGQVSYEQYF. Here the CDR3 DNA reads TGTGCCAGCAAGGGACAGGTTTCCTACGAGCAGTACTTC.

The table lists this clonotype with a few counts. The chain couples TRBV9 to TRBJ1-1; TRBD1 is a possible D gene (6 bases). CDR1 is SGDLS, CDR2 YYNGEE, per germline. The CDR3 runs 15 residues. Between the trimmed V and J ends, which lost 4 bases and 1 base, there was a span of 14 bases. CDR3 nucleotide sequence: TGTGCCAGCAGCACCTACGGGACACAGAACACTGAAGCTTTCTTT. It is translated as CASSTYGTQNTEAFF. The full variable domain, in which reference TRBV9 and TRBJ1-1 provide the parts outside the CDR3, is DSGVTQTPKHLITATGQRVTLRCSPRSGDLSVYWYQQSLDQGLQFLIQYYNGEERAKGNILERFSAQQFPDLHSELNLSSLELGDSALYFCASSTYGTQNTEAFFGQGTRLTVV.

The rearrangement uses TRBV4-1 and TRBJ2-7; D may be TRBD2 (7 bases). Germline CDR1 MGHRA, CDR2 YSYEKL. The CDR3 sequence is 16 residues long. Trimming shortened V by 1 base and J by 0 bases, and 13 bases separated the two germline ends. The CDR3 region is CASSQAGGGSSYEQYF. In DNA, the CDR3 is TGCGCCAGCAGCCAAGCGGGGGGCGGCAGCTCCTACGAGCAGTACTTC.

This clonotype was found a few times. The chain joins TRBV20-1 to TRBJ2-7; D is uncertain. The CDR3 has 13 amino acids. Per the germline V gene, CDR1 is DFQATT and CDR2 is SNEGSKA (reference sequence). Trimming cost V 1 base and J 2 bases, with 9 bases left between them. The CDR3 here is CSARGPTPYEQYF. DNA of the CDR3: TGCAGTGCTAGAGGACCGACTCCCTACGAGCAGTACTTC.

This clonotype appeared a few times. The DNA for the CDR3 is TGCAGCGTTGAACACGGAAACTATGGCTACACCTTC. Translation gives CSVEHGNYGYTF. The chain has TRBV29-1 and TRBJ1-2; D unclear. The germline CDR1 and CDR2 sequences are SQVTM and ANQGSEA. Trimming pared 2 bases from V and 2 bases from J, leaving 6 bases between. The CDR3 length is 12 residues. The full variable domain, with the rest looked up from reference TRBV29-1 and TRBJ1-2, is SAVISQKPSRDICQRGTSLTIQCQVDSQVTMMFWYRQQPGQSLTLIATANQGSEATYESGFVIDKFPISRPNLTFSTLTVSNMSPEDSSIYLCSVEHGNYGYTFGSGTRLTVV.

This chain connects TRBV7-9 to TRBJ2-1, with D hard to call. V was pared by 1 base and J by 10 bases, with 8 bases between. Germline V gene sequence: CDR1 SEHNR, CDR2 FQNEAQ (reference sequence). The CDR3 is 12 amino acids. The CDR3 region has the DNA TGTGCCAGCAGCTTAGGTCGATGGGAGCAGTTCTTC. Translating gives CASSLGRWEQFF.

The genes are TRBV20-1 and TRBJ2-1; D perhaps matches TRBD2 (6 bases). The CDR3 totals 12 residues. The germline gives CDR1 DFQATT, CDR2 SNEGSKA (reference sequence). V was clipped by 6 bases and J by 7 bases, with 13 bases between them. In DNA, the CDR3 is TGCAGTGCAACCCCCGGACTAAATGAGCAGTTCTTC. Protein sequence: CSATPGLNEQFF.

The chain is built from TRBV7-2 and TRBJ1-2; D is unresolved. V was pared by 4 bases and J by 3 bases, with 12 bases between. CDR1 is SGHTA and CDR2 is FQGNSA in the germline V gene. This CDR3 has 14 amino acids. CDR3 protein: CASSSSESDYGYTF. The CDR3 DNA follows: TGTGCCAGCAGCTCGAGTGAGTCCGACTATGGCTACACCTTC.

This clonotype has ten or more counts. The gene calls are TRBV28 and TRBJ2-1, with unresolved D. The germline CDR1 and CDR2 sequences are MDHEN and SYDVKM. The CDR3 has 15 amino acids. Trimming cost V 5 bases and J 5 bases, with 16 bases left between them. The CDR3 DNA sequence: TGTGCCAGCAGTATTGGAACTGCCTTAAACAATGAGCAGTTCTTC. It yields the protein CASSIGTALNNEQFF.

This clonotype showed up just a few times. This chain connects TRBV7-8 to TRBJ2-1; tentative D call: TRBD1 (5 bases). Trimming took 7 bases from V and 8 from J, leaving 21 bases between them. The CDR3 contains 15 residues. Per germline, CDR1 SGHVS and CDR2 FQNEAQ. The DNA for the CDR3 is TGTGCCAGCACCAATAGAGAGACAGTTAGGGATGAGCAGTTCTTC. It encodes CASTNRETVRDEQFF.

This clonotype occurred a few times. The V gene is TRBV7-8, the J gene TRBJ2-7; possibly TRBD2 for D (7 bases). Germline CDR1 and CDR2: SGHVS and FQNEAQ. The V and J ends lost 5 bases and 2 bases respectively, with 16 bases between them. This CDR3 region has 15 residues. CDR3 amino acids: CASSPLRGPAYEQYF. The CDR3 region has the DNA TGTGCCAGCAGCCCCCTGCGGGGGCCCGCCTACGAGCAGTACTTC.

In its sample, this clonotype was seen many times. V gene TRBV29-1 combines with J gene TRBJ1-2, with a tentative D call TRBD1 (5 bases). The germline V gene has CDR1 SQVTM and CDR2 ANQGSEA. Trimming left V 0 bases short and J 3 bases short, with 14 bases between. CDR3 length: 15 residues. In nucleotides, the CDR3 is TGCAGCGTTGAAGATTCGGGGACCCTAGACTATGGCTACACCTTC. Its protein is CSVEDSGTLDYGYTF.

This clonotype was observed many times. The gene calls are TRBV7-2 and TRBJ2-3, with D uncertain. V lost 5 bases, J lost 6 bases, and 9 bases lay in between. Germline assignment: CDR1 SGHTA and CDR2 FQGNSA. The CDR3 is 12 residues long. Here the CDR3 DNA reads TGTGCCAGCAGCCTTGCCCCGGATACGCAGTATTTT. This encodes CASSLAPDTQYF.

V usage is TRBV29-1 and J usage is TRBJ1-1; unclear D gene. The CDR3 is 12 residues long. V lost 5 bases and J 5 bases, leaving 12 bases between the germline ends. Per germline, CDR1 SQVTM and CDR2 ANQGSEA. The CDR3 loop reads CSVLGGLTEAFF. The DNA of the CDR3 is TGCAGCGTTCTAGGTGGTTTGACTGAAGCTTTCTTT.